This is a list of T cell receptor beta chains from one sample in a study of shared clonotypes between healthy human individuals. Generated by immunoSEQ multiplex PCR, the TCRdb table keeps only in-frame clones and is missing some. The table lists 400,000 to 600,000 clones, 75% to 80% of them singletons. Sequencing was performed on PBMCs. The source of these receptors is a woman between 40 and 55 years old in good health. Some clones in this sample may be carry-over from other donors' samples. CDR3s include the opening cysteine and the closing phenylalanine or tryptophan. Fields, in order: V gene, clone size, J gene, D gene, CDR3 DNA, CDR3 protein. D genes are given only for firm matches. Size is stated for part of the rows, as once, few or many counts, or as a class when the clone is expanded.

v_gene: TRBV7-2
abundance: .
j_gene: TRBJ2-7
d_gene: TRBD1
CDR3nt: TGTGCCAGCAGCCCGCTGACAGGGGTCACCTACGAGCAGTACTTC
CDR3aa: CASSPLTGVTYEQYF

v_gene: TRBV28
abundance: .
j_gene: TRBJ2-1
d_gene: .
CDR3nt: TGTGCCAGCAGGAGGCCTCTTGACTACAATGAGCAGTTCTTC
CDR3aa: CASRRPLDYNEQFF

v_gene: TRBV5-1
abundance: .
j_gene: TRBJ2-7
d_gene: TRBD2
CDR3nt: TGCGCCAGCAGCTTGATGTCGGCGAGCGGGAGTGTTAAGGGCTACGAGCAGTACTTC
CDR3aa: CASSLMSASGSVKGYEQYF

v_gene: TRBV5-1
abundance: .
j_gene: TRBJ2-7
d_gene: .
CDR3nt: TGCGCCAGCAGCTTGGACGGGGAATACGAGCAGTACTTC
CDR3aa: CASSLDGEYEQYF

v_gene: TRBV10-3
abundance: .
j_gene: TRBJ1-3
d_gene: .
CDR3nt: TGTGCCATCAGGTCGGATAGCTCTGGAAACACCATATATTTT
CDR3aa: CAIRSDSSGNTIYF

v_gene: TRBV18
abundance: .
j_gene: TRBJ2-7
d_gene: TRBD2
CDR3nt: TGTGCCAGCTCACCAAATTCGCTAGCGGGATCATACGAGCAGTACTTC
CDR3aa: CASSPNSLAGSYEQYF

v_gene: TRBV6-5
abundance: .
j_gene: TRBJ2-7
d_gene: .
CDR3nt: TGTGCCAGCAGCCGGACAGCGGGACCCACCTACGAGCAGTACTTC
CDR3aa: CASSRTAGPTYEQYF

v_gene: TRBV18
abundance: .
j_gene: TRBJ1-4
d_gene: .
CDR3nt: TGTGCCAGCTCACCAACATGGGGCGCAACTAATGAAAAACTGTTTTTT
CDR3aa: CASSPTWGATNEKLFF

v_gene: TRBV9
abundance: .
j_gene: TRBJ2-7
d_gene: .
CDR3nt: TGTGCCAGCAGCGTAGGAGTAGCGGAGTGGTACGAGCAGTACTTC
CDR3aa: CASSVGVAEWYEQYF

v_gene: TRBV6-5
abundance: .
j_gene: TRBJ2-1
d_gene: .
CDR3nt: TGTGCCAGCAGTTACTCGGGGGCGGACAATGAGCAGTTCTTC
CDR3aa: CASSYSGADNEQFF

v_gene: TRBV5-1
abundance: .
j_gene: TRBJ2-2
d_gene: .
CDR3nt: TGCGCCAGCAGCTTGGGGGCGGGACAGACCTCTGGGGAGCTGTTTTTT
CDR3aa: CASSLGAGQTSGELFF

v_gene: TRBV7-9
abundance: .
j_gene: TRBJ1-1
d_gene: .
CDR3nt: TGTGCCAGCAGCTTAGGGGGGGCCACTGAAGCTTTCTTT
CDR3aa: CASSLGGATEAFF

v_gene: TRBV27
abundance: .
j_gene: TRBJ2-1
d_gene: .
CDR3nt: TGTGCCAGCAGTCCGCCCCAGGGACGCGGATACAATGAGCAGTTCTTC
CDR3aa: CASSPPQGRGYNEQFF

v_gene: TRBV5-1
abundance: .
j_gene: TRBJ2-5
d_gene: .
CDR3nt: TGCGCCAGCAGCTCGGAGACAGGCTTGGGAGAGACCCAGTACTTC
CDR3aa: CASSSETGLGETQYF

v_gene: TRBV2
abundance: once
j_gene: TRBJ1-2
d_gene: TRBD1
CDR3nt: TGTGCCAGCAGCCCGACAGGGGATGGCTACACCTTC
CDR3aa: CASSPTGDGYTF

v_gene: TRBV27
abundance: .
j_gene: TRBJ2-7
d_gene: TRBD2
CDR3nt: TGTGCCAGCAGTTTATCTCGCGGGAGGGCCTATGAGCAGTACTTC
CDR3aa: CASSLSRGRAYEQYF

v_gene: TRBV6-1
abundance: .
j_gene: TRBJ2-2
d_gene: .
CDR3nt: TGTGCCAGCAGTGAAGCAGGGGCCGGGGAGCTGTTTTTT
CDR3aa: CASSEAGAGELFF

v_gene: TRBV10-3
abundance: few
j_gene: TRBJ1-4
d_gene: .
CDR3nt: TGTGCCATCAGTGAGTCGTATTCAGGAGGGGCCGGTGCTAATGAAAAACTGTTTTTT
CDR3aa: CAISESYSGGAGANEKLFF

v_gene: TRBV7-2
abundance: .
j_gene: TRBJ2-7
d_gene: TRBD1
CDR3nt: TGTGCCAGCAGCTCAGCGACAGGGCCGGGGGAGCAGTACTTC
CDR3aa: CASSSATGPGEQYF

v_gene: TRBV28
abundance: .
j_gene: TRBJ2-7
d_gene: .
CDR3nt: TGTGCCAGCAGCTTGAGATCGAAGCAGTACTTC
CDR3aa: CASSLRSKQYF

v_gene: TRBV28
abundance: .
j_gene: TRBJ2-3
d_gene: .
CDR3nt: TGTGCCAGCAGTTTCGTCCGGGGTACGCAGTATTTT
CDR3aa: CASSFVRGTQYF

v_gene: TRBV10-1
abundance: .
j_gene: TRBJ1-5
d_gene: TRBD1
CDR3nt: TGCGCCAGGGGAACCGGGACAGGGGATAGCAATCAGCCCCAGCATTTT
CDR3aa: CARGTGTGDSNQPQHF

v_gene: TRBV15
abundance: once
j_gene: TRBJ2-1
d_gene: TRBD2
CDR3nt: TGTGCCACCAGCATGACGGGACTACACGGTGAGCAGTTCTTC
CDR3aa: CATSMTGLHGEQFF

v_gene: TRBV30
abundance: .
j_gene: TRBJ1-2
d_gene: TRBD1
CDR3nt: TGTGCCTCCCTGAGCGCAGGGGGACCCAATGGCTACACCTTC
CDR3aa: CASLSAGGPNGYTF

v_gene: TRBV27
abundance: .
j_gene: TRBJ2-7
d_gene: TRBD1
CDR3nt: TGTGCCAGCAGTCCGAACGGACAGGGGGCAAGCTACGAGCAGTACTTC
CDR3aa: CASSPNGQGASYEQYF

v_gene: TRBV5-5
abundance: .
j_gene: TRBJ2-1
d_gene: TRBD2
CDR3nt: TGTGCCAGCAGCTCACCGGGACTAGGGAGGAATGAGCAGTTCTTC
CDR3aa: CASSSPGLGRNEQFF

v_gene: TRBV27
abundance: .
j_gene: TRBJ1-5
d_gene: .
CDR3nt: TGTGCCAGCAGTTTTGAGGGGGGGATGGGACAGCCCCAGCATTTT
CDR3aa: CASSFEGGMGQPQHF

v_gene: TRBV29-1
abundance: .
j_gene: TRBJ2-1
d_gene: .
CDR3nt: TGCAGCGTTGATGCCTTTTACAATGAGCAGTTCTTC
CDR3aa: CSVDAFYNEQFF

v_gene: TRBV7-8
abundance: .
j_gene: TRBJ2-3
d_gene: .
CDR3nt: TGTGCCAGCAGCTCAGAGGGCCTCGGGGATACGCAGTATTTT
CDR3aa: CASSSEGLGDTQYF

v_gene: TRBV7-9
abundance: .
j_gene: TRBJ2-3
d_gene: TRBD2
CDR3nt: TGTGCCAGCAGGGAGGGGACTACCTCTAGCACAGATACGCAGTATTTT
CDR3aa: CASREGTTSSTDTQYF

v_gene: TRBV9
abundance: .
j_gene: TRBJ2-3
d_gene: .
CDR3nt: TGTGCCAGCAGCGAACAAGCGGTGAGCACAGATACGCAGTATTTT
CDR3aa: CASSEQAVSTDTQYF

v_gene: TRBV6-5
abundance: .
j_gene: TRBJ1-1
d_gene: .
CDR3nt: TGTGCCAGCAGTCAACCGGGACGTGAAGCTTTCTTT
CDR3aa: CASSQPGREAFF

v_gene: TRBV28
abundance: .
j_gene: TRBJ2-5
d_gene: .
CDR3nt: TGTGCCAGCAGTTTAATGGAGGGGGAGACCCAGTACTTC
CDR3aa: CASSLMEGETQYF

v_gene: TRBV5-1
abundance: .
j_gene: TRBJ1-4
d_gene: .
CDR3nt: TGCGCCAGCAGCTTGGATCAGGGGAGGGAACTGTTTTTT
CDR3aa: CASSLDQGRELFF

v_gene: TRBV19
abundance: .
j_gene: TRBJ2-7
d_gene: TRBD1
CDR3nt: TGTGCCAGTAGTATAAGGACAGGTCTATACGAGCAGTACTTC
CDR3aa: CASSIRTGLYEQYF

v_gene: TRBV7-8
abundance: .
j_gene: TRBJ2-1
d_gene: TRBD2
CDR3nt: TGTGCCAGCAGCTTCGGCGGGAGAAACAATGAGCAGTTCTTC
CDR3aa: CASSFGGRNNEQFF

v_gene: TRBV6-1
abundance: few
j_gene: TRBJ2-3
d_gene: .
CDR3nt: TGTGCCAGCAGTGAAGTAGCGGGCACAGATACGCAGTATTTT
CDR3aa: CASSEVAGTDTQYF

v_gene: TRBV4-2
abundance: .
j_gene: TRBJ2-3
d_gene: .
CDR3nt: TGTGCCAGCAGCCAAGAATATACAAGGGTCACAGATACGCAGTATTTT
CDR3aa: CASSQEYTRVTDTQYF

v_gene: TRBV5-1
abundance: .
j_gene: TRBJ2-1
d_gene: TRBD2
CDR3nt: TGCGCCAGCAGCCAAACTAGCGGGAGTTTAGCGAATGAGCAGTTCTTC
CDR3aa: CASSQTSGSLANEQFF

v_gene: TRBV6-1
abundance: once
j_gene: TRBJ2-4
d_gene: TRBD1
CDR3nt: TGTGCCAGCAGGACCGGGACAGGGGACGACATTCAGTACTTC
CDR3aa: CASRTGTGDDIQYF

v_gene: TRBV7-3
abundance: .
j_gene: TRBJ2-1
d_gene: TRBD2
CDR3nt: TGTGCCAGCAGCACCGCCGTGGCGGGAGCATACAATGAGCAGTTCTTC
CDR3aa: CASSTAVAGAYNEQFF

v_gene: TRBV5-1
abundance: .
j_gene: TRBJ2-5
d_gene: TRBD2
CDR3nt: TGCGCCAGCAGCTCGGAAGGACTAGCGGGATCCACCCAGTACTTC
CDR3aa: CASSSEGLAGSTQYF

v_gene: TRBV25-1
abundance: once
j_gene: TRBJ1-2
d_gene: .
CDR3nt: TGTGCCAGCAGTCCCGGACATTACTATGGCTACACCTTC
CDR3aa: CASSPGHYYGYTF

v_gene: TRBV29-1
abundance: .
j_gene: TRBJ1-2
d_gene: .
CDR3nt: TGCAGCGTTGTATGGAGGGGAGGCTACACCTTC
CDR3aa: CSVVWRGGYTF

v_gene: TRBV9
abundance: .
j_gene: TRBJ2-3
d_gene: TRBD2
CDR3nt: TGTGCCAGCAGCGGGGGACTAGGGGTGGGTATGGATACGCAGTATTTT
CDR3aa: CASSGGLGVGMDTQYF

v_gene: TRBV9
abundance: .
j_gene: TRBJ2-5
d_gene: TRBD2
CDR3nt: TGTGCCAGCAGCGTAGGTTCACTAGCGGGAGTTTCTGAGACCCAGTACTTC
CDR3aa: CASSVGSLAGVSETQYF

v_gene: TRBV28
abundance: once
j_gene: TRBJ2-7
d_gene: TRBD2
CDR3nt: TGTGCCAGCAGCTTACCGGAAGGACTAGCGGGAACTACCTACGAGCAGTACTTC
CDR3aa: CASSLPEGLAGTTYEQYF

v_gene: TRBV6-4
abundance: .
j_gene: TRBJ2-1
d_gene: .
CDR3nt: TGTGCCAGCAGTGACCCTCGACGAGGCCGTGAGCAGTTCTTC
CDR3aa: CASSDPRRGREQFF

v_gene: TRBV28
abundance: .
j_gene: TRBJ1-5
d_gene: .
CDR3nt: TGTGCCAGCAGTTTATACCCCTTGGGCGATAGCAATCAGCCCCAGCATTTT
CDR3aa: CASSLYPLGDSNQPQHF

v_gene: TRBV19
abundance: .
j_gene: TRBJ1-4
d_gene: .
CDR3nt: TGTGCCAGTAGAGATGTTAGGAGGGGAGGTGAAAAACTGTTTTTT
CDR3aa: CASRDVRRGGEKLFF

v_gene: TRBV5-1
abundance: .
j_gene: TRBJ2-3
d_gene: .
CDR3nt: TGCGCCAGCAGCATTTCAGATACGCAGTATTTT
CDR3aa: CASSISDTQYF

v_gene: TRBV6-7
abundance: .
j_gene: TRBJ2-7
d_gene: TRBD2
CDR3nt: TGTGCCAGCAGAGCTAGCGGGAGCTCCTACGAGCAGTACTTC
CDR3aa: CASRASGSSYEQYF

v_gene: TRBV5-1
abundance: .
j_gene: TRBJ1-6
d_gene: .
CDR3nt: TGCGCCAGCAGCCCTATGTCGGATAATTCACCCCTCCACTTT
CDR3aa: CASSPMSDNSPLHF

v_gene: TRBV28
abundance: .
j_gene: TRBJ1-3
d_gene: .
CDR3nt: TGTGCCAGCACCAATCTTCTAGAGGGGCGATTCGGGGACACCATATATTTT
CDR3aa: CASTNLLEGRFGDTIYF

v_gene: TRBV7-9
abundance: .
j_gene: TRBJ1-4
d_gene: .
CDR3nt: TGTGCCAGCAGCCTAAGAAGGGGAGCAACTAATGAAAAACTGTTTTTT
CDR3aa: CASSLRRGATNEKLFF

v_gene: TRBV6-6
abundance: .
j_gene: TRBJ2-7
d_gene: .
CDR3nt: TGTGCCAGCAGTCCCCGGACGGAAACGTACGAGCAGTACTTC
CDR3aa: CASSPRTETYEQYF

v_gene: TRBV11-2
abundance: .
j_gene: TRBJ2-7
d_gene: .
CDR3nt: TGTGCCAGCAGCTCCCCAAAGTTGGGCGCCTACGAGCAGTACTTC
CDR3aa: CASSSPKLGAYEQYF